This T cell receptor beta chain is drawn from a study of blood T cell repertoires in COVID-19 (TCRdb year 2020). A note on the overall study: Collaborator samples came from the United States, Italy and Spain and covered acute and convalescent phases of COVID-19. Where available, HLA class I and class II types were obtained from metadata supplied by the sample provider rather than from assay-based typing. Deeply sampled blood TCRbeta repertoires from subjects exposed to, actively infected with, or recovered from COVID-19 were included in the dataset. The repertoires were released in a freely available public database meant as a resource for research on the immune response to SARS-CoV-2. The material from the prospective study consisted of cDNA or gDNA derived from T cells, B-cell-depleted T cells, or PBMCs. Nearly every sample came with metadata listing a de-identified subject ID, COVID-19 status, age in years and sex. The samples were drawn from two sources: the first 160 participants of the ongoing ImmuneRACE study, and over 950 subjects contributed by 6 global collaborators. The full study reports these points: The amount of clinical and demographic metadata varied by source and participant and was provided uncurated.

At one collaborating source in Seattle, patients were enrolled during active infection and were followed longitudinally through the course of disease. Each collaborating institution followed its own protocols to collect whole blood in K2EDTA tubes. Collaborator samples were shipped for TCRbeta analysis as frozen whole blood, isolated PBMCs, or DNA extracted from either sample type. From the cysteine up to the phenylalanine, the CDR3 has a length of 16 residues. Solely the CDR3 DNA is kept, with 48 bases framed from the first base. CDR1 and CDR2 were assigned from the germline V gene (reference sequence) as GTSNPN and SVGIG. Cut back by 0 bases and 2 bases, the V and J ends lie 16 bases apart. As concerns this clone: This receptor's antigen is unknown. No base-level quality is on record; no much larger clone is a single base apart.

TCRbeta CDR3 regions were amplified from genomic DNA using the immunoSEQ Assay, a bias-controlled multiplex PCR. The paper's processing steps were these. Nucleated cell counts per sample were estimated from amplification of reference gene primers within the assay. To quantify the absolute abundance of each unique TCRbeta CDR3 rearrangement, sequence reads were collapsed and filtered. For each sample, productive Simpson clonality was calculated by taking the square root of Simpson's diversity index across productive rearrangements. TCRdb obtained this table from immuneACCESS and retained in-frame rearrangements with V and J assigned. These tables miss some clones; where compared with another copy, unresolved V genes account for less than half of the shortfall, and the remainder is unexplained. That table furnishes V, J and clone size, whereas the DNA furnished D and trimming. This sample holds 250,000 to 300,000 clones; about nine tenths were observed only once. The top ten constitute about 10% of the sample.

The sample taken for sequencing was peripheral blood. This sequence originates from a woman between 25 and 40 years old with COVID-19, enrolled during active disease. The sequence links TRBV30 to TRBJ1-2, with the D gene call left open. The CDR3 region: CAWSVRVGRGNYGYTF. Here is the DNA: TGTGCCTGGAGTGTACGAGTTGGGCGAGGGAACTATGGCTACACCTTC.